One sample yielded the 31 T cell receptor beta chains listed below, sequenced in a study of T-cell reconstitution after alpha-beta-depleted transplantation in children. Construction of the TCRbeta library involved unique molecular identifiers. TCRdb re-analysed the PCR reads in MiXCR, keeping a single row per CDR3 protein. This table holds about 350,000 distinct CDR3 sequences, roughly 15% found once. The specimen was PBMCs, mostly from graft donor cells, collected 360 days after TCRalphabeta/CD19-depleted stem cell transplant. The receptors derive from a male patient between 2 and 10 years old who had a stem cell transplant for acute lymphoblastic leukemia, so the T cells may come from the graft donor.

This clonotype has more than one count but fewer than ten. V gene TRBV4-3 combines with J gene TRBJ2-7, with TRBD1 matching 7 bases. CDR1 LGHNA and CDR2 YSLEER come from the germline V gene. This CDR3 spans 14 amino acids. With V trimmed by 1 base and J by 3 bases, 3 bases remained unmatched. CDR3 sequence: CASSQGQGIYEQYF. The CDR3, as DNA: TGCGCCAGCAGCCAAGGACAGGGCATCTACGAGCAGTACTTC.

This clonotype was recorded many times. The chain has TRBV12-3 or TRBV12-4 and TRBJ2-7; D gene ambiguous. The CDR3 spans 13 residues. The V and J ends lost 5 bases and 2 bases respectively, with 10 bases between them. The CDR3 here is CASSRMGTYEQYF. In nucleotides, the CDR3 is TGTGCCAGCAGTCGAATGGGTACCTACGAGCAGTACTTC.

J is TRBJ2-7 and V is TRBV6-5; D remains unclear. The V end was cut by 1 base, the J end by 3 bases, with 19 bases between. Germline V gives CDR1 MNHEY, CDR2 SVGAGI. The length of the CDR3 is 17 residues. The CDR3 DNA reads TGTGCCAGCAGTTACTACCCGCCCGGATCGGAACTCTACGAGCAGTACTTC. It specifies CASSYYPPGSELYEQYF.

The gene calls are TRBV20-1 and TRBJ2-1; weak D call: TRBD1 (5 bases). Germline lookup yields CDR1 DFQATT and CDR2 SNEGSKA (reference sequence). V dropped 1 base and J dropped 6 bases, with 19 bases sitting between them. The CDR3 extends over 16 amino acids. Here the CDR3 DNA reads TGCAGTGCTAGAGTAGTGGACAATGGACAAGGCAATGAGCAGTTCTTC. It codes for CSARVVDNGQGNEQFF.

This clonotype was seen more than once but under ten times. The chain recombines TRBV6-6 with TRBJ2-1; D call uncertain. Germline CDR1 reads MNHNY; CDR2 reads SVGAGI (reference sequence). The CDR3 extends over 12 amino acids. V lost 4 bases, J lost 9 bases, and 10 bases lay in between. In DNA form, the CDR3 reads TGTGCCAGCAGTTTAAAAGGCGTTGAGCAGTTCTTC. It is translated as CASSLKGVEQFF.

This clonotype was counted between two and nine times. The chain employs TRBV28 and TRBJ2-1; 13 nucleotides line up with TRBD2. Germline V gene lookup returns CDR1 MDHEN and CDR2 SYDVKM. V shed 2 bases and J 3 bases; nucleotides not matched to a gene: 4. There are 17 residues in the CDR3. The CDR3 loop is CASSLVGTSGIYNEQFF. The CDR3 DNA follows: TGTGCCAGCAGTTTAGTTGGGACTAGCGGGATCTACAATGAGCAGTTCTTC.

This clonotype was picked up a small number of times. J is TRBJ2-7 and V is TRBV27; either TRBD1 or TRBD2 may fit D (5 bases each). Between the trimmed V and J ends, which lost 6 bases and 0 bases, there was a span of 12 bases. In germline, CDR1 is MNHEY, CDR2 SMNVEV (reference sequence). The CDR3 is 14 amino acids. The DNA of the CDR3 is TGTGCCAGCAGACGTGGGGCGGGCTCCTACGAGCAGTACTTC. It encodes CASRRGAGSYEQYF.

This clonotype was detected ten times or more. The chain has TRBV6-6 and TRBJ2-5; D remains unclear. The germline V gene has CDR1 MNHNY and CDR2 SVGAGI (reference sequence). V was pared by 2 bases and J by 4 bases, with 2 bases between. The CDR3 runs 11 residues. CDR3 coding DNA: TGTGCCAGCAGTTACGTAGAGACCCAGTACTTC. It codes for CASSYVETQYF.

The sample holds many counts of this clonotype. The chain combines TRBV20-1 with TRBJ2-3; 7 nucleotides line up with TRBD2. J gave up 0 bases and V 4 bases, and 4 bases lay outside the gene matches. The CDR3 has 14 amino acids. In germline, CDR1 is DFQATT, CDR2 SNEGSKA (reference sequence). CDR3: CSANAGESTDTQYF. In nucleotides, the CDR3 is TGCAGTGCTAACGCGGGAGAGAGCACAGATACGCAGTATTTT.

Ten or more counts support this clonotype. The genes are TRBV4-3 and TRBJ2-3; D call uncertain. Looked up from germline, CDR1 is LGHNA and CDR2 is YSLEER. CDR3 length: 12 residues. The V and J ends lost 1 base and 4 bases respectively, with 3 bases between them. CDR3 in DNA: TGCGCCAGCAGCCAAGTGGCAGATACGCAGTATTTT. Protein sequence: CASSQVADTQYF.

A few counts support this clonotype. The rearrangement joins TRBV30 to TRBJ2-3, with 10 nucleotides matching TRBD2. The V gene's germline CDR1 is GTSNPN and CDR2 SVGIG (reference sequence). J lost 2 bases, V lost 5 bases, and 7 bases had no gene match. The CDR3 has 15 residues. CDR3 in amino acids: CAWGTSGASTDTQYF. The CDR3 DNA reads as TGTGCCTGGGGAACTAGCGGGGCGTCCACAGATACGCAGTATTTT.

This clonotype was picked up a small number of times. The rearrangement uses TRBV7-3 and TRBJ2-1; 14 bases fit TRBD2. CDR1 SGHTA and CDR2 FQGTGA come from the germline V gene. The trim removed 0 bases at V and 1 base at J, leaving 8 bases unmatched. The CDR3 covers 20 residues. The CDR3: CASSLTGAGTSGSSYNEQFF. In DNA form, the CDR3 reads TGTGCCAGCAGCTTAACGGGGGCCGGGACTAGCGGGAGTTCCTACAATGAGCAGTTCTTC.

This clonotype appeared many times. The chain uses TRBV29-1 and TRBJ2-2, with 8 positions matching TRBD2. V shed 4 bases and J 1 base; nucleotides not matched to a gene: 2. The CDR3 extends over 14 amino acids. Germline V gene sequence: CDR1 SQVTM, CDR2 ANQGSEA. CDR3: CSVGGLGNTGELFF. DNA for the CDR3: TGCAGCGTTGGGGGACTAGGGAACACCGGGGAGCTGTTTTTT.

Ten or more counts support this clonotype. Here the CDR3 reads CASSRDRSNTEAFF. The CDR3 region has the DNA TGTGCCAGTAGTAGGGACAGGTCGAACACTGAAGCTTTCTTT. V and J are TRBV19 and TRBJ1-1; TRBD1 matches at 8 bases. V lost 4 bases and J lost 1; bases outside the gene matches: 2. Germline V lookup: CDR1 LNHDA, CDR2 SQIVND (reference sequence). CDR3 size: 14 residues.

The chain has TRBV4-3 and TRBJ2-2; D is uncertain. The CDR3 is made up of 14 amino acids. V was pared by 4 bases and J by 6 bases, with 12 bases between. CDR1 is LGHNA, CDR2 YSLEER, per germline. CDR3 loop: CASSPNLLAGELFF. The CDR3 DNA reads as TGCGCCAGCAGCCCGAATCTCCTAGCCGGGGAGCTGTTTTTT.

A few counts support this clonotype. The rearrangement joins TRBV14 to TRBJ1-1, with D hard to call. The CDR3 is 13 amino acids. Looked up from germline, CDR1 is SGHDN and CDR2 is FVKESK. Trimming left V 4 bases short and J 1 base short, with 7 bases between. CDR3 nucleotide sequence: TGTGCCAGCAGCCCTTTTAGGAACACTGAAGCTTTCTTT. Translated, it gives CASSPFRNTEAFF.

This chain links TRBV27 with TRBJ2-1, with D perhaps matching TRBD2 (6 bases). This CDR3 has 12 residues. In germline, CDR1 is MNHEY, CDR2 SMNVEV (reference sequence). V was shortened by 3 bases and J by 10 bases, with 10 bases between the two germline ends. CDR3 sequence reads: CASSLRRGEQFF. The CDR3 DNA reads as TGTGCCAGCAGTTTGAGGCGGGGAGAGCAGTTCTTC.

The V gene is TRBV11-2, the J gene TRBJ2-1; D may be TRBD1 or TRBD2 (5 bases each). Trimming took off 1 base at V and 4 bases at J, with 23 bases between the two ends. The CDR3 has 19 residues. Per the germline V gene, CDR1 is SGHAT and CDR2 is FQNNGV. Here the CDR3 reads CASSLGGKQGELRYNEQFF. As DNA, the CDR3 is TGTGCCAGCAGCTTAGGGGGGAAGCAAGGGGAACTTCGATACAATGAGCAGTTCTTC.

This clonotype was recorded a few times. The chain recombines TRBV5-1 with TRBJ2-3; possibly TRBD2 for D (6 bases). The CDR3 length is 18 residues. With 3 bases removed from V and 1 base from J, the gap between germline ends came to 21 bases. The germline gives CDR1 SGHRS, CDR2 YFSETQ. Here the CDR3 DNA reads TGCGCCAGCAGCTCTACGCTAAAGAGGCTAGCGCGCACAGATACGCAGTATTTT. Its protein product is CASSSTLKRLARTDTQYF.

This clonotype came up a few times. The chain recombines TRBV12-3 or TRBV12-4 with TRBJ1-4, with no clear D. V shed 6 bases and J shed 3 bases, with 17 bases lying between them. This CDR3 has 16 amino acids. This CDR3 is CASREVRGEANEKLFF. The CDR3 DNA reads TGTGCCAGCAGGGAGGTGAGAGGTGAAGCTAATGAAAAACTGTTTTTT.

This clonotype was counted between two and nine times. The V gene is TRBV2, the J gene TRBJ2-3; D gene ambiguous. This CDR3 region has 10 residues. The germline CDR1 and CDR2 sequences are SNHLY and FYNNEI. V lost 10 bases to trimming and J lost 2 bases, with 4 bases between them. The CDR3 spells CATFTDTQYF. CDR3 nucleotides: TGTGCCACCTTCACAGATACGCAGTATTTT.

There are many counts of this clonotype. This chain uses TRBV19 with TRBJ2-2; D is possibly TRBD1 or TRBD2 (6 bases each). The CDR3 contains 16 residues. CDR1 and CDR2 (germline): LNHDA, SQIVND (reference sequence). Trimming stripped 6 bases from V and 3 bases from J, with 17 bases between. CDR3 DNA: TGTGCCAGTAGAAAACGTACAGGGAGGTACACCGGGGAGCTGTTTTTT. Translating it yields CASRKRTGRYTGELFF.

This clonotype appeared many times. The chain is built from TRBV27 and TRBJ2-1; D gene unclear. CDR1 is MNHEY, CDR2 SMNVEV, per germline (reference sequence). V lost 3 bases, J lost 9 bases, and 12 bases lay in between. CDR3 length: 13 amino acids. As DNA, the CDR3 is TGTGCCAGCAGTTTGTATTCGGCGCCTGAGCAGTTCTTC. Protein sequence: CASSLYSAPEQFF.

The chain employs TRBV28 and TRBJ2-7; D is undetermined. This CDR3 contains 13 residues. Per the germline V gene, CDR1 is MDHEN and CDR2 is SYDVKM. V lost 2 bases and J 3 bases, leaving 8 bases between the germline ends. The CDR3 bases are TGTGCCAGCAGTTTAGGGCAGTACTACGAGCAGTACTTC. Its translation is CASSLGQYYEQYF.

This chain joins TRBV9 and TRBJ2-2; tentatively, D is TRBD2 (6 bases). CDR3 length: 13 residues. Trimming cost V 2 bases and J 7 bases, with 9 bases left between them. The V gene's germline CDR1 is SGDLS and CDR2 YYNGEE. The CDR3: CASSVRGIGELFF. The CDR3 coding sequence is TGTGCCAGCAGCGTTCGGGGGATCGGGGAGCTGTTTTTT.

This chain links TRBV7-9 with TRBJ2-1; D ambiguous. The CDR3 is 15 amino acids. Germline V gives CDR1 SEHNR, CDR2 FQNEAQ (reference sequence). The V and J ends lost 1 base and 9 bases respectively, with 16 bases between them. Written as DNA, the CDR3 is TGTGCCAGCAGCTTAGGAAGGTCTTACACCGGTGAGCAGTTCTTC. As protein: CASSLGRSYTGEQFF.

This chain connects TRBV20-1 to TRBJ2-3, with 10 nucleotides matching TRBD1. The germline CDR1 and CDR2 sequences are DFQATT and SNEGSKA (reference sequence). The CDR3 totals 16 residues. The V segment lost 6 bases and the J segment 3 bases; nucleotides outside the gene matches: 12. CDR3 nucleotides: TGCAGTGCGCAATCCGCGGGACAGGGGTGGACAGATACGCAGTATTTT. Its protein is CSAQSAGQGWTDTQYF.

The chain recombines TRBV28 with TRBJ2-7; D is undetermined. The CDR3 extends over 15 amino acids. Trimming stripped 3 bases from V and 0 bases from J, with 12 bases between. Germline CDR1 is MDHEN and CDR2 is SYDVKM. CDR3 DNA: TGTGCCAGCAGTTTCCGGGCCGTCGTCTCCTACGAGCAGTACTTC. It codes for CASSFRAVVSYEQYF.

J is TRBJ2-7 and V is TRBV7-8, with D possibly matching TRBD2 (6 bases). CDR3 length: 17 amino acids. Trimming stripped 0 bases from V and 2 bases from J, with 17 bases between. Germline CDR1 and CDR2: SGHVS and FQNEAQ. The CDR3 loop reads CASSLATSFSFPYEQYF. Here the CDR3 DNA reads TGTGCCAGCAGCTTAGCCACTAGCTTCTCCTTCCCCTACGAGCAGTACTTC.

This clonotype was found a few times. The chain employs TRBV7-2 and TRBJ1-1; D gene unclear. Germline loops: CDR1 SGHTA, CDR2 FQGNSA. V lost 1 base and J 1 base, leaving 10 bases between the germline ends. This CDR3 region has 15 residues. CDR3 sequence reads: CASSLEALKNTEAFF. CDR3 in DNA: TGTGCCAGCAGCTTAGAAGCACTGAAGAACACTGAAGCTTTCTTT.

The chain links TRBV4-3 to TRBJ2-7, with 11 bases aligning to TRBD2. The CDR3 runs to 19 residues. Per germline, CDR1 LGHNA and CDR2 YSLEER. V was pared by 1 base and J by 3 bases, with 14 bases of the junction left unmatched. The CDR3 nucleotides read TGCGCCAGCAGCCAAGGATCGGCCGCCTCTAGCGGGAGGTACTACGAGCAGTACTTC. Translating gives CASSQGSAASSGRYYEQYF.